One and the same sample provided the 25 T cell receptor beta chains below, sequenced in a study of T cells in Graves' hyperthyroidism and ophthalmopathy. The TCR beta CDR3 regions underwent amplification using RNA transcripts as the source. The TCR CDR3 first-round RT-PCR relied on the HTBI primer set. TCRdb ran MiXCR on the multiplex PCR reads and lists one entry per CDR3 protein. The sample yields approximately 710,000 distinct CDR3 sequences, roughly 17% seen once. The specimen was blood. The receptor set was obtained from a man in his forties or fifties with Graves' hyperthyroidism.

This clonotype was counted a few times. This rearrangement joins TRBV18 to TRBJ2-7; the D is unclear. V was cut by 5 bases and J by 5 bases, with 16 bases left in between. The CDR3 is 14 amino acids. The V gene's germline CDR1 is KGHSH and CDR2 LQKENI. CDR3 sequence: CASSAVGRTNEQYF. In DNA form, the CDR3 reads TGTGCCAGCTCAGCAGTGGGCAGAACCAACGAGCAGTACTTC.

This rearrangement joins TRBV2 to TRBJ2-3; the D call may be TRBD1 or TRBD2 (5 bases each). There are 14 residues in the CDR3. Germline V gene lookup returns CDR1 SNHLY and CDR2 FYNNEI. Trimming removed 9 bases from V and 4 bases from J, with 17 bases in between. The CDR3 protein is CASTRDLGADTQYF. The CDR3 DNA reads as TGTGCCAGTACACGGGACCTGGGGGCAGATACGCAGTATTTT.

This clonotype was seen ten or more times. The rearrangement uses TRBV28 and TRBJ2-7; D might be TRBD1 or TRBD2, each matching 7 bases. Germline V lookup: CDR1 MDHEN, CDR2 SYDVKM. V shed 4 bases and J shed 5 bases, with 18 bases lying between them. The CDR3 is 15 amino acids. CDR3 nucleotides: TGTGCCAGCAGTTCAGGGGGGGGTCCGAAGAACGAGCAGTACTTC. Its translation: CASSSGGGPKNEQYF.

Worth noting for this clonotype: Mismatch with germline at one junction end may stem from a read error. CDR3 loop: CTSSPPAPSEETQYF. CDR3 bases: TGTACCAGCTCACCACCGGCCCCTTCGGAAGAGACCCAGTACTTC. The rearrangement links TRBV18 to TRBJ2-5; D is unresolved. CDR1 is KGHSH, CDR2 LQKENI, per germline. The CDR3 totals 15 residues. The entire variable domain, with the rest obtained from reference TRBV18 and TRBJ2-5, is as follows: NAGVMQNPRHLVRRRGQEARLRCSPMKGHSHVYWYRQLPEEGLKFMVYLQKENIIDESGMPKERFSAEFPKEGPSILRIQQVVRGDSAAYFCTSSPPAPSEETQYFGPGTRLLVL.

This clonotype was seen a handful of times. The chain is built from TRBV2 and TRBJ1-1; TRBD1 might be the D (5 bases). Trimming left V 7 bases short and J 1 base short, with 19 bases between. The germline V gene has CDR1 SNHLY and CDR2 FYNNEI. CDR3 length: 16 amino acids. The CDR3 spells CASMVNRGPRNTEAFF. The CDR3 nucleotides are TGTGCCAGCATGGTAAATAGGGGACCGAGGAACACTGAAGCTTTCTTT.

This clonotype was picked up many times. This chain connects TRBV2 to TRBJ1-2; 9 nucleotides align to TRBD1. This CDR3 is built from 16 residues. Germline V CDR1 and CDR2: SNHLY, FYNNEI. V was clipped by 6 bases and J by 5 bases; unmatched bases: 13. The CDR3 bases are TGTGCCAGCAGCTCCGGGACAGGGAGAGCTACTTATGGCTACACCTTC. It is translated as CASSSGTGRATYGYTF.

The chain combines TRBV7-9 with TRBJ1-1; a possible D gene is TRBD1 (5 bases). This CDR3 has 11 amino acids. Trimming took 11 bases from V and 4 from J, leaving 11 bases between them. Germline V gene sequence: CDR1 SEHNR, CDR2 FQNEAQ (reference sequence). The CDR3 loop is CAGVGATEAFF. The CDR3 DNA reads TGTGCCGGTGTAGGGGCCACTGAAGCTTTCTTT.

This clonotype was detected a few times. CDR3 coding DNA: TGTGCCAGCAGTTCCCGGGAGCCCTTCACAGATACGCAGTATTTT. This codes for CASSSREPFTDTQYF. The chain combines TRBV13 with TRBJ2-3; D might be TRBD2 (6 bases). The CDR3 length is 15 residues. The V gene's germline CDR1 is PRHDT and CDR2 FYEKMQ (reference sequence). Trimming left V 6 bases short and J 2 bases short, with 15 bases between.

Details on this clonotype: This may stem from a read error, because a much larger clone lies one nucleotide away. The rearrangement joins TRBV18 to TRBJ2-1; TRBD2 matches at 7 bases. This CDR3 is 15 amino acids long. CDR1 KGHSH and CDR2 LQKENI come from the germline V gene. DNA for the CDR3: TGTGCCCGCTCACCAATGGAGCGCGGGGGCAATGAGCAGTTCTTC. The encoded protein is CARSPMERGGNEQFF. The whole variable domain, remainder taken from reference TRBV18 and TRBJ2-1, is NAGVMQNPRHLVRRRGQEARLRCSPMKGHSHVYWYRQLPEEGLKFMVYLQKENIIDESGMPKERFSAEFPKEGPSILRIQQVVRGDSAAYFCARSPMERGGNEQFFGPGTRLTVL.

This clonotype was recorded a few times. The chain carries TRBV29-1 and TRBJ2-5; D might be TRBD1 or TRBD2, each matching 5 bases. The germline V gene encodes CDR1 SQVTM and CDR2 ANQGSEA. Trimming removed 7 bases from V and 4 bases from J, with 13 bases in between. The CDR3 has 12 residues. DNA for the CDR3: TGCAGCGGTCAATCTGGGGGAGAGACCCAGTACTTC. It yields the protein CSGQSGGETQYF.

The chain combines TRBV7-3 with TRBJ2-1; 11 nucleotides match TRBD2. V dropped 5 bases and J dropped 10; count of bases not matched to a gene: 10. The CDR3 spans 15 residues. Germline V gene data show CDR1 as SGHTA and CDR2 as FQGTGA. For the CDR3, the DNA is TGTGCCAGCAGCCCCATCGGGACTAGCGGTAGGGAGCAGTTCTTC. Residues: CASSPIGTSGREQFF.

This clonotype was seen repeatedly, ten times or more. A junction boundary mismatches the germline segment, possibly from a read error. This chain joins TRBV5-1 and TRBJ2-7; maybe TRBD1 (6 bases). This CDR3 comprises 14 residues. Looked up from germline, CDR1 is SGHRS and CDR2 is YFSETQ. Written as DNA, the CDR3 is TGTGCCAGCAGTTTAGGGGGAGCAACCTACGAGCAGTACTTC. This gives the protein CASSLGGATYEQYF.

This chain links TRBV7-2 with TRBJ1-2; a weak D match, TRBD1 (5 bases). The V end lost 6 bases, the J end lost 1 base, and 9 bases lay between the germline ends. The germline V gene has CDR1 SGHTA and CDR2 FQGNSA. The CDR3 runs 13 residues. CDR3 coding DNA: TGTGCCAGCAGACTAGACAGTAACTATGGCTACACCTTC. Translated, it gives CASRLDSNYGYTF.

This clonotype has just a few counts. DNA for the CDR3: TGTGCCAGCAGTTCCGAGCGGGAGAGGTACAATGAGCAGTTCTTC. Protein sequence: CASSSERERYNEQFF. The chain joins TRBV25-1 to TRBJ2-1; 8 bases map to TRBD2. From germline, CDR1 is MGHDK and CDR2 SYGVNS. CDR3 size: 15 residues. V shed 5 bases, J shed 4 bases, and the junction held 7 bases outside the gene matches. Supplemented by reference TRBV25-1 and TRBJ2-1, the full variable domain reads EADIYQTPRYLVIGTGKKITLECSQTMGHDKMYWYQQDPGMELHLIHYSYGVNSTEKGDLSSESTVSRIRTEHFPLTLESARPSHTSQYLCASSSERERYNEQFFGPGTRLTVL.

The gene calls are TRBV20-1 and TRBJ2-7, with D tentatively TRBD2 (5 bases). CDR1 and CDR2 from the germline V gene are DFQATT and SNEGSKA (reference sequence). V dropped 5 bases and J dropped 1 base, with 21 bases sitting between them. The CDR3 contains 16 residues. This chain's CDR3 is CSAHSSDFPASYEQYF. For the CDR3, the DNA is TGCAGTGCTCATTCGTCGGACTTTCCGGCATCCTACGAGCAGTACTTC.

The CDR3 region has the DNA TGTGCCAGCAGCCACGTTTCCAGGGGAACCTACGAGCAGTACTTC. Its translation is CASSHVSRGTYEQYF. The rearrangement joins TRBV7-9 to TRBJ2-7; tentatively, D is TRBD1 (6 bases). The CDR3 totals 15 residues. The ends were cut back, 5 bases at V and 2 bases at J, with 16 bases in the middle. Germline values: CDR1 SEHNR, CDR2 FQNEAQ (reference sequence).

This clonotype has only a few counts. A read error may account for a junction end that differs from germline. This chain links TRBV7-9 with TRBJ2-2; D is perhaps TRBD1 (5 bases). CDR1 and CDR2 from the germline V gene are SEHNR and FQNEAQ (reference sequence). The CDR3 covers 14 residues. In DNA, the CDR3 is TGTGCCGGCAGCCAAGCTGGGGCTTTCGGGGAGCTGTTTTTT. Its translation is CAGSQAGAFGELFF.

This clonotype came up many times. This chain joins TRBV27 and TRBJ2-7; D is unresolved. Germline CDR1 MNHEY, CDR2 SMNVEV (reference sequence). Deletions cut 6 bases from V and 0 bases from J, with 15 bases between. The CDR3 contains 15 residues. CDR3: CASRPPRAVSYEQYF. The CDR3 bases are TGTGCCAGCAGACCCCCTCGGGCGGTCTCCTACGAGCAGTACTTC.

CDR3 nucleotides: TGTGCCAGCAGCCAAGAGGGGGGTCATATGAACACTGAAGCTTTCTTT. It is translated as CASSQEGGHMNTEAFF. The chain uses TRBV14 and TRBJ1-1; tentative D call: TRBD1 (5 bases). The CDR3 extends over 16 amino acids. Per germline, CDR1 SGHDN and CDR2 FVKESK. Trimming pared 0 bases from V and 0 bases from J, leaving 11 bases between. Based on the CDR3 plus reference TRBV14 and TRBJ1-1, the full variable domain is EAGVTQFPSHSVIEKGQTVTLRCDPISGHDNLYWYRRVMGKEIKFLLHFVKESKQDESGMPNNRFLAERTGGTYSTLKVQPAELEDSGVYFCASSQEGGHMNTEAFFGQGTRLTVV.

In its sample, this clonotype was seen many times. The chain couples TRBV6-2 or TRBV6-3 to TRBJ2-5; D is unresolved. This CDR3 contains 16 residues. The V end was cut by 0 bases, the J end by 4 bases, with 15 bases between. The germline V gene has CDR1 MNHEY and CDR2 SVGEGT. Written as DNA, the CDR3 is TGTGCCAGCAGTTACTCGAGCTTTTCCCATTCAGAGACCCAGTACTTC. Translation: CASSYSSFSHSETQYF.

Turning to this clonotype: One end of the junction is discordant with germline, which a read error may explain. V gene TRBV6-1 combines with J gene TRBJ2-7; D is possibly TRBD2 (5 bases). Germline assignment: CDR1 MNHNS and CDR2 SASEGT. The CDR3 is 12 residues long. The CDR3 DNA follows: TGTGCCAGCAGTCCCCTAGCCTACGACCAGTACTTC. Translated: CASSPLAYDQYF.

This clonotype came up many times. This chain connects TRBV20-1 to TRBJ2-7; the D is unclear. Germline CDR1 DFQATT, CDR2 SNEGSKA (reference sequence). V shed 4 bases and J shed 2 bases, with 21 bases lying between them. The CDR3 runs to 16 residues. As DNA, the CDR3 is TGCAGTGCTATCCCGCCTACAATTCAGAGAACCTACGAGCAGTACTTC. It encodes CSAIPPTIQRTYEQYF.

The chain uses TRBV6-2 or TRBV6-3 and TRBJ2-2; 7 nucleotides line up with TRBD2. This CDR3 contains 16 residues. V was clipped by 4 bases and J by 0 bases; unmatched bases: 5. From germline, CDR1 is MNHEY and CDR2 SVGEGT. CDR3 loop: CASSSYSGPNTGELFF. The CDR3 DNA reads as TGTGCCAGCAGTTCGTATAGCGGGCCGAACACCGGGGAGCTGTTTTTT.

This clonotype has only a few counts. The CDR3 DNA sequence: TGTGCCATCAGTGACCTATCTGGGACTAGCGGTTATAGCACAGATACGCAGTATTTT. This gives the protein CAISDLSGTSGYSTDTQYF. The V call is TRBV10-3, the J call TRBJ2-3; 11 nucleotides agree with TRBD2. Germline CDR1 ENHRY, CDR2 SYGVKD. V lost 3 bases to trimming and J lost 0 bases; unmatched junction nucleotides: 11. The CDR3 has 19 residues.

This clonotype was picked up many times. The rearrangement joins TRBV7-2 to TRBJ2-2; D may be TRBD2 (5 bases). The germline V gene encodes CDR1 SGHTA and CDR2 FQGNSA. The CDR3 spans 14 residues. Trimming removed 5 bases at V and 6 bases at J, with 13 bases between. CDR3 nucleotides: TGTGCCAGCAGCCCGGGAAGCCGGGCCGGGGAGCTGTTTTTT. This encodes CASSPGSRAGELFF.